Described below is a single T cell receptor (beta chain) sequence and its context. Its antigen is undetermined. The sample belongs to a study of vaccination effects on CD4 cells after COVID-19. About the study: The cohort was immunized with two doses of either the BNT162b2 or mRNA-1273 vaccine.

Trimming removed 0 bases from V and 2 bases from J, with 11 bases in between. The V gene's germline CDR1 is LGHNA and CDR2 YNFKEQ. CDR3 length: 15 residues. Method: immunoSEQ multiplex PCR; TCRdb's copy keeps in-frame clones and lacks some. Here the sample spans tens of thousands of clones, about 75% being singletons. Viral peptide pool expansion of antigen-specific CD4+ T cells preceded sequencing in the ViraFEST assay. It was after 10 days of culture that CD4+ T cells were isolated. The healthy vaccine recipients, who had no prior SARS-CoV-2 infection, showed negative nucleocapsid antibodies. Study outcomes and limitations: Convalescent patients in the study were few, and early post-infection timepoints were absent.

The chain is built from TRBV4-2 and TRBJ2-7, with D perhaps matching TRBD2 (6 bases). Sequenced material: CD4+ T cells from PBMCs cultured with HCoV-NL63 spike peptides, taken before COVID-19 vaccination. The source of this sequence is a human donor who received a COVID-19 vaccine. The CDR3 sequence is CASSQDGTGTYEQYF. The CDR3 bases are TGTGCCAGCAGCCAAGATGGGACTGGGACCTACGAGCAGTACTTC.